These T cell receptor beta chains were read from a single sample in a study of post-analysis software for immune sequencing data. TCRdb re-derived calls from the PCR reads in MiXCR, one entry per CDR3 protein. The sample records 820,000 or so distinct CDR3 sequences, roughly half being singletons. The sample taken for sequencing was blood. The receptor source for this set is a girl under 18 with multiple sclerosis. CDR3s include the opening cysteine and the closing phenylalanine or tryptophan. Each record gives: V gene, D gene, clone size, CDR3 length, J gene, CDR3 protein, CDR3 DNA. The D gene is left open where the match is weak. Part of the rows lack a size; the others show once, few, many or a class for expanded clones.

V: TRBV4-1; D: TRBD1; size: .; length: 15; J: TRBJ1-5; CDR3: CASGAERTGNQPQHF; DNA: TGCGCCAGCGGCGCGGAGAGGACAGGGAATCAGCCCCAGCATTTT
V: TRBV29-1; D: .; size: .; length: 14; J: TRBJ2-2; CDR3: CSVFGGRNTGELFF; DNA: TGCAGCGTTTTTGGGGGCAGGAACACCGGGGAGCTGTTTTTT
V: TRBV20-1; D: TRBD2; size: .; length: 22; J: TRBJ2-5; CDR3: CSARTSGPLAGAAVGTYNEQYF; DNA: TGCAGTGCTAGGACATCGGGCCCACTAGCGGGGGCCGCGGTGGGCACCTACAATGAGCAGTACTTC
V: TRBV20-1; D: .; size: once; length: 13; J: TRBJ2-5; CDR3: CSARDRRPETQYF; DNA: TGCAGTGCTAGAGATCGACGGCCAGAGACCCAGTACTTC
V: TRBV15; D: .; size: .; length: 13; J: TRBJ1-2; CDR3: CATSSHGGYGYTF; DNA: TGTGCCACCAGCAGCCATGGGGGTTATGGCTACACCTTC
V: TRBV6-5; D: TRBD2; size: few; length: 16; J: TRBJ2-7; CDR3: CASSYKIGLAPYEQYF; DNA: TGTGCCAGCAGTTACAAGATCGGACTAGCACCCTACGAGCAGTACTTC
V: TRBV10-2; D: TRBD2; size: .; length: 14; J: TRBJ2-1; CDR3: CASRKREGYNEQFF; DNA: TGCGCCAGCAGGAAGCGGGAGGGGTACAATGAGCAGTTCTTC
V: TRBV7-9; D: .; size: .; length: 16; J: TRBJ2-5; CDR3: CASTSLRELFGETQYF; DNA: TGTGCCAGCACCAGCCTCCGGGAGCTATTCGGAGAGACTCAGTACTTC
V: TRBV12-3/TRBV12-4; D: .; size: few; length: 18; J: TRBJ2-1; CDR3: CASSFWLRGQGFGNEQFF; DNA: TGTGCCAGCAGTTTCTGGCTTCGCGGGCAGGGTTTTGGCAATGAGCAGTTCTTC
V: TRBV12-3/TRBV12-4; D: .; size: .; length: 13; J: TRBJ1-1; CDR3: CASTGWRGTEAFF; DNA: TGTGCCAGCACCGGTTGGAGGGGCACTGAAGCTTTCTTT
V: TRBV6-5; D: .; size: .; length: 12; J: TRBJ2-7; CDR3: CASTQASGEQYF; DNA: TGTGCCAGCACCCAGGCGTCTGGCGAGCAGTACTTC
V: TRBV27; D: .; size: few; length: 15; J: TRBJ2-7; CDR3: CASSQTRDGPYEQYF; DNA: TGTGCCAGCAGCCAAACCCGGGACGGTCCCTACGAGCAGTACTTC
V: TRBV15; D: TRBD1; size: once; length: 19; J: TRBJ2-1; CDR3: CATSRDWFYAGQGNNEQFF; DNA: TGTGCCACCAGCAGAGATTGGTTTTACGCCGGACAGGGGAACAATGAGCAGTTCTTC
V: TRBV7-9; D: TRBD2; size: few; length: 18; J: TRBJ2-1; CDR3: CASSPGLVGGPNYNEQFF; DNA: TGTGCCAGCAGCCCTGGACTAGTGGGAGGGCCAAACTACAATGAGCAGTTCTTC
V: TRBV2; D: .; size: few; length: 12; J: TRBJ1-2; CDR3: CASSEEGRGYTF; DNA: TGTGCCAGCAGTGAAGAGGGGAGGGGCTACACCTTC
V: TRBV7-9; D: TRBD2; size: .; length: 16; J: TRBJ2-3; CDR3: CASSLTSGGSTDTQYF; DNA: TGTGCCAGCAGCTTAACTAGCGGGGGGTCCACAGATACGCAGTATTTT
V: TRBV3-1; D: TRBD1; size: .; length: 14; J: TRBJ2-7; CDR3: CASSHSDRGHEQYF; DNA: TGTGCCAGCAGCCACTCAGACAGGGGACACGAGCAGTACTTC
V: TRBV29-1; D: .; size: .; length: 14; J: TRBJ1-1; CDR3: CSVQLDTSNTEAFF; DNA: TGCAGCGTCCAACTCGACACTTCGAACACTGAAGCTTTCTTT
V: TRBV5-1; D: TRBD1; size: .; length: 15; J: TRBJ2-1; CDR3: CASSPGTVKGNEQFF; DNA: TGCGCCAGCAGCCCCGGGACAGTTAAAGGGAATGAGCAGTTCTTC
V: TRBV7-3; D: TRBD1; size: .; length: 16; J: TRBJ2-1; CDR3: CASSLTPGQTYNEQFF; DNA: TGTGCCAGCAGCTTAACCCCGGGACAGACCTACAATGAGCAGTTCTTC
V: TRBV10-3; D: .; size: .; length: 14; J: TRBJ2-3; CDR3: CAISESKKRDTQYF; DNA: TGTGCCATCAGTGAGTCGAAGAAAAGGGATACGCAGTATTTT
V: TRBV20-1; D: .; size: .; length: 12; J: TRBJ2-7; CDR3: CGAPLMGYEQYF; DNA: TGCGGTGCCCCCTTGATGGGGTACGAGCAGTACTTC
V: TRBV20-1; D: .; size: many; length: 13; J: TRBJ2-3; CDR3: CSVLRARGDTQYF; DNA: TGCAGTGTTCTGCGGGCCCGCGGAGATACGCAGTATTTT
V: TRBV7-3; D: .; size: .; length: 15; J: TRBJ2-3; CDR3: CASSLVRDDTDTQYF; DNA: TGTGCCAGCAGCCTAGTAAGGGACGACACAGATACGCAGTATTTT
V: TRBV3-1; D: .; size: once; length: 14; J: TRBJ2-5; CDR3: CASSQLGARETQYF; DNA: TGTGCCAGCAGCCAATTAGGGGCACGGGAGACCCAGTACTTC
V: TRBV24-1; D: .; size: few; length: 11; J: TRBJ2-1; CDR3: CATSAGYEQFF; DNA: TGTGCCACCAGTGCTGGATATGAGCAGTTCTTC
V: TRBV5-1; D: TRBD2; size: .; length: 19; J: TRBJ2-3; CDR3: CASSLILTSGSWGTDTQYF; DNA: TGCGCCAGCAGCTTGATCTTGACTAGCGGGAGCTGGGGCACAGATACGCAGTATTTT
V: TRBV13; D: .; size: few; length: 15; J: TRBJ2-5; CDR3: CASSFESDSQETQYF; DNA: TGTGCCAGCAGCTTCGAGTCGGACTCACAAGAGACCCAGTACTTC
V: TRBV25-1; D: .; size: few; length: 11; J: TRBJ1-2; CDR3: CASRDWYGYTF; DNA: TGTGCCAGCAGGGACTGGTATGGCTACACCTTC
V: TRBV29-1; D: TRBD1; size: few; length: 13; J: TRBJ1-1; CDR3: CSAKDRANTEAFF; DNA: TGCAGCGCCAAGGACAGGGCGAACACTGAAGCTTTCTTT
V: TRBV2; D: TRBD1; size: .; length: 13; J: TRBJ1-4; CDR3: CATRQGMGEKLFF; DNA: TGTGCCACACGACAGGGAATGGGTGAAAAACTGTTTTTT
V: TRBV29-1; D: TRBD1; size: .; length: 14; J: TRBJ2-7; CDR3: CSVEARDRDYEQYF; DNA: TGCAGCGTTGAAGCGAGGGACAGGGACTACGAGCAGTACTTC
V: TRBV20-1; D: TRBD2; size: .; length: 16; J: TRBJ2-1; CDR3: CSAPPSGRAEYNEQFF; DNA: TGCAGTGCTCCTCCTAGCGGGAGGGCCGAATACAATGAGCAGTTCTTC
V: TRBV12-3/TRBV12-4; D: .; size: .; length: 16; J: TRBJ2-1; CDR3: CASSLSPGLGGNEQFF; DNA: TGTGCCAGCAGTTTGTCCCCGGGACTGGGCGGGAATGAGCAGTTCTTC
V: TRBV29-1; D: TRBD1; size: .; length: 14; J: TRBJ1-4; CDR3: CSVEIRAPGGKLFF; DNA: TGCAGCGTTGAAATTCGGGCTCCAGGGGGAAAACTGTTTTTT
V: TRBV11-2; D: .; size: .; length: 12; J: TRBJ2-7; CDR3: CASSDKVYEQYF; DNA: TGTGCCAGCAGCGACAAAGTTTACGAGCAGTACTTC
V: TRBV29-1; D: .; size: .; length: 14; J: TRBJ2-7; CDR3: CSVAGEGASYEQYF; DNA: TGCAGCGTTGCGGGGGAAGGGGCCTCCTACGAGCAGTACTTC
V: TRBV10-3; D: TRBD2; size: .; length: 13; J: TRBJ2-1; CDR3: CAISPGGPNEQFF; DNA: TGTGCCATCTCCCCGGGAGGGCCTAATGAGCAGTTCTTC
V: TRBV15; D: TRBD2; size: few; length: 16; J: TRBJ2-5; CDR3: CATSRAGREDRYTQYF; DNA: TGTGCCACCAGCAGAGCGGGGCGGGAGGACCGTTACACCCAGTACTTC
V: TRBV20-1; D: TRBD1; size: .; length: 13; J: TRBJ1-2; CDR3: CSAPDRGRNGYTF; DNA: TGCAGTGCCCCGGACAGGGGGCGGAATGGCTACACCTTC
V: TRBV6-1; D: TRBD2; size: .; length: 14; J: TRBJ2-1; CDR3: CASRKTSTYNEQFF; DNA: TGTGCCAGCAGAAAGACTAGCACATACAATGAGCAGTTCTTC
V: TRBV20-1; D: .; size: .; length: 12; J: TRBJ1-5; CDR3: CSARGLNQPQHF; DNA: TGCAGTGCTAGAGGGTTAAATCAGCCCCAGCATTTT
V: TRBV12-3/TRBV12-4; D: .; size: .; length: 16; J: TRBJ1-1; CDR3: CASSLGQAVSHTEAFF; DNA: TGTGCCAGCAGTTTAGGTCAGGCGGTTTCCCACACTGAAGCTTTCTTT
V: TRBV20-1; D: .; size: once; length: 12; J: TRBJ1-5; CDR3: CSARVWDQPQHF; DNA: TGCAGTGCTAGGGTGTGGGATCAGCCCCAGCATTTT
V: TRBV9; D: TRBD2; size: .; length: 15; J: TRBJ2-1; CDR3: CASSVSGTSYNEQFF; DNA: TGTGCCAGCAGCGTTTCCGGGACTAGCTACAATGAGCAGTTCTTC
V: TRBV20-1; D: TRBD2; size: few; length: 15; J: TRBJ2-5; CDR3: CSGFRAGSNQETQYF; DNA: TGCAGTGGTTTTCGAGCGGGGTCAAACCAAGAGACCCAGTACTTC
V: TRBV6-5; D: .; size: few; length: 15; J: TRBJ1-2; CDR3: CASSYSSGQLSGYTF; DNA: TGTGCCAGCAGTTACTCAAGCGGGCAGCTATCTGGCTACACCTTC
V: TRBV5-6; D: .; size: .; length: 12; J: TRBJ1-2; CDR3: CASRRDFLGYTF; DNA: TGTGCCAGCAGAAGGGACTTCCTTGGCTACACCTTC
V: TRBV7-2; D: TRBD2; size: .; length: 19; J: TRBJ2-4; CDR3: CASSLEGLGPRVGKNIQYF; DNA: TGTGCCAGCAGCTTAGAGGGACTAGGTCCCCGGGTTGGCAAAAACATTCAGTACTTC
V: TRBV6-5; D: TRBD1; size: .; length: 15; J: TRBJ1-5; CDR3: CASSLTGTSNQPQHF; DNA: TGTGCCAGCAGCCTGACAGGGACTAGCAATCAGCCCCAGCATTTT
V: TRBV12-3/TRBV12-4; D: .; size: many; length: 12; J: TRBJ2-5; CDR3: CASSLPPETQYF; DNA: TGTGCCAGCAGTTTACCGCCGGAGACCCAGTACTTC
V: TRBV18; D: .; size: .; length: 17; J: TRBJ1-5; CDR3: CASSPPWNENSNQPQHF; DNA: TGTGCCAGCTCACCCCCGTGGAACGAGAATAGCAATCAGCCCCAGCATTTT
V: TRBV7-9; D: TRBD1; size: .; length: 16; J: TRBJ2-1; CDR3: CASSSAGTGPVNEQFF; DNA: TGTGCCAGCAGCTCGGCCGGGACAGGGCCCGTTAACGAGCAGTTCTTC
V: TRBV6-2/TRBV6-3; D: TRBD1; size: once; length: 23; J: TRBJ2-1; CDR3: CASSFRDRGRLFPFRRSGGEQFF; DNA: TGTGCCAGCAGCTTCCGGGACAGGGGGCGCTTATTTCCATTCCGACGTTCGGGAGGTGAGCAGTTCTTC
V: TRBV6-2/TRBV6-3; D: TRBD1; size: .; length: 14; J: TRBJ2-5; CDR3: CASYYRQGQETQYF; DNA: TGTGCCAGCTATTATCGACAGGGCCAAGAGACCCAGTACTTC
V: TRBV15; D: TRBD1; size: .; length: 13; J: TRBJ2-5; CDR3: CATSRGTGEEQYF; DNA: TGTGCCACCAGCAGAGGGACAGGGGAAGAGCAGTACTTC
V: TRBV5-1; D: .; size: .; length: 15; J: TRBJ2-2; CDR3: CASSLGLDNLGELFF; DNA: TGCGCCAGCAGCTTGGGTTTGGACAATCTCGGGGAGCTGTTTTTT
V: TRBV6-5; D: .; size: .; length: 13; J: TRBJ2-5; CDR3: CASSSANEETQYF; DNA: TGTGCCAGCAGTTCTGCTAACGAAGAGACCCAGTACTTC